The 17 T cell receptor beta chains below were found in one sample sequenced in a study of naive and memory T cell subsets. The ligated cDNA underwent four PCR rounds using SP2 and nested alpha and beta constant-region primers. A single record per CDR3 protein comes from TCRdb applying MiXCR to the UMI-ligation and nested PCR reads. This table holds about 90 distinct CDR3 sequences. The specimen sequenced was effector memory CD8+ T cells from blood. Subset given: effector memory, CD45RA- CD27-. Receptor source: a human donor in good health.

About this clonotype itself: With the library built for alpha chains, this beta chain is off target and its frequency is not meaningful. The chain links TRBV20-1 to TRBJ2-1; 7 bases are a match to TRBD2. The CDR3 runs 13 residues. V trimming: 6 bases; J trimming: 10 bases; junction bases outside the gene matches: 12. Germline V gene lookup returns CDR1 DFQATT and CDR2 SNEGSKA (reference sequence). The CDR3 DNA follows: TGCAGTGCCGCGGGGGAAGGTGTACCCGAGCAGTTCTTC. It codes for CSAAGEGVPEQFF.

In the case of this clonotype: Since it is a stray read in a library aimed at alpha chains, this beta chain has a size that is not meaningful. The rearrangement links TRBV28 to TRBJ2-3; 9 nucleotides align to TRBD1. The V and J ends lost 8 bases and 3 bases, in that order; junction bases with no gene match: 9. Germline V CDR1 and CDR2: MDHEN, SYDVKM. The CDR3 length is 15 residues. The CDR3 coding sequence is TGTGCCAGCGGGTTTCGACAGGGGGTAACAGATACGCAGTATTTT. Protein product: CASGFRQGVTDTQYF.

In regard to this clonotype: The library was designed around alpha chains, so this beta chain is a stray read whose abundance carries little weight. The chain is built from TRBV6-2 or TRBV6-3 and TRBJ1-6, with 7 bases matching TRBD1. With V trimmed by 7 bases and J by 6 bases, 6 bases remained unmatched. The CDR3 runs 14 residues. The germline V gene has CDR1 MNHEY and CDR2 SVGEGT. This chain's CDR3 is CASTPGQTNSPLHF. The CDR3 bases are TGTGCCAGCACACCGGGACAGACTAATTCACCCCTCCACTTT.

As regards this clonotype: Within a library made for alpha chains, this beta chain is off target, and its count is uninformative. The genes are TRBV18 and TRBJ1-6; D is possibly TRBD1 (5 bases). Per germline, CDR1 KGHSH and CDR2 LQKENI. The CDR3 has 14 amino acids. V was shortened by 2 bases and J by 14 bases, with 16 bases between the two germline ends. CDR3 residues: CASSPGGDSRTLHF. For the CDR3, the DNA is TGTGCCAGCTCACCAGGAGGAGACAGCCGGACCCTCCACTTT.

Concerning this clonotype: This beta chain came through as a stray read in a library set up for alpha chains, and its size says little. V and J are TRBV12-3 or TRBV12-4 and TRBJ2-2, with TRBD1 as a possible D gene (6 bases). Trimming left V 1 base short and J 2 bases short, with 11 bases between. The CDR3 is made up of 16 amino acids. The CDR3 bases are TGTGCCAGCAGTTTAGGGACAGCGACAAACACCGGGGAGCTGTTTTTT. This gives the protein CASSLGTATNTGELFF.

In this sample, this clonotype turned up once. This beta chain appears as a stray read in a library generated for alpha chains; its size is not informative. The chain carries TRBV20-1 and TRBJ2-1; 7 positions agree with TRBD2. Trimming took 0 bases from V and 8 from J; bases not matched to a gene: 10. Germline V gene data show CDR1 as DFQATT and CDR2 as SNEGSKA (reference sequence). The CDR3 sequence is 15 residues long. The CDR3, as DNA: TGCAGTGCTAGAGATGTTTCACGGGAGGTACATGAGCAGTTCTTC. Translated, it gives CSARDVSREVHEQFF.

As for this clonotype: Being off target in a library aimed at alpha chains, this beta chain has a size of little meaning. The gene calls are TRBV7-2 and TRBJ1-5; D not certain. Trimming removed 5 bases at V and 2 bases at J, with 10 bases between. From germline, CDR1 is SGHTA and CDR2 FQGNSA. The CDR3 totals 14 residues. The CDR3: CASSPILGNQPQHF. The CDR3 DNA follows: TGTGCCAGCAGCCCCATCCTGGGCAATCAGCCCCAGCATTTT.

In regard to this clonotype: In a library made to pick up alpha chains, this beta chain is a stray read with a size that means little. This chain uses TRBV28 with TRBJ2-1, with 12 positions matching TRBD2. Germline CDR1 is MDHEN and CDR2 is SYDVKM. V lost 6 bases to trimming and J lost 6 bases; unmatched junction nucleotides: 18. This CDR3 spans 19 amino acids. CDR3 sequence: CASRTGTGLRTSGVNEQFF. The CDR3 bases are TGTGCCAGCAGAACCGGGACAGGCCTAAGGACTAGCGGGGTCAATGAGCAGTTCTTC. The full variable domain, rest sourced from reference TRBV28 and TRBJ2-1, is DVKVTQSSRYLVKRTGEKVFLECVQDMDHENMFWYRQDPGLGLRLIYFSYDVKMKEKGDIPEGYSVSREKKERFSLILESASTNQTSMYLCASRTGTGLRTSGVNEQFFGPGTRLTVL.

In this sample, this clonotype turned up a few times. The library was designed around alpha chains, so this beta chain is a stray read whose abundance carries little weight. The rearrangement uses TRBV6-2 or TRBV6-3 and TRBJ2-5, with 13 positions matching TRBD2. This CDR3 is built from 15 residues. Germline CDR1 is MNHEY and CDR2 is SVGEGT. Trimming cost V 4 bases and J 5 bases; bases outside gene matches: 4. CDR3 loop: CASSWTSGSGETQYF. The CDR3 nucleotides read TGTGCCAGCAGTTGGACTAGCGGGAGTGGGGAGACCCAGTACTTC.

This clonotype was found a few times. Little can be read into the size of this beta chain, an off-target read in a library designed for alpha chains. V is TRBV20-1 and J is TRBJ2-7; D may match TRBD1 or TRBD2 (5 bases each). The CDR3 is 13 amino acids. Germline assignment: CDR1 DFQATT and CDR2 SNEGSKA (reference sequence). The V gene lost 6 bases and the J gene lost 3 bases, with 15 bases spanning the gap. CDR3 region: CSAGRDGYYEQYF. The CDR3 region has the DNA TGCAGTGCCGGCCGGGACGGCTACTACGAGCAGTACTTC.

As regards this clonotype: This beta chain is a stray read from a library made for alpha chains; its abundance is not meaningful. This chain links TRBV29-1 with TRBJ2-5; D call uncertain. V was clipped by 1 base and J by 2 bases, with 5 bases between them. Germline V CDR1 and CDR2: SQVTM, ANQGSEA. The CDR3 has 12 amino acids. The CDR3 here is CSVEGNQETQYF. The CDR3 DNA sequence: TGCAGCGTTGAAGGAAATCAAGAGACCCAGTACTTC.

As to this clonotype: One junction end does not reproduce the germline sequence, and a read error may be involved. The library was designed around alpha chains, so this beta chain is a stray read whose abundance carries little weight. The chain couples TRBV2 to TRBJ2-4; D possibly uses TRBD1 or TRBD2 (6 bases each). This CDR3 region has 12 residues. Germline CDR1 is SNHLY and CDR2 is FYNNEI. The DNA of the CDR3 is TGTGCCAGCAGTGCCGGGGGACACCCGTTCTCCTTC. It codes for CASSAGGHPFSF.

Remarks on this clonotype: Since the library was made to target alpha chains, this beta chain is a stray read and its abundance is not meaningful. The chain combines TRBV6-1 with TRBJ1-5; perhaps TRBD1 as D (5 bases). The V and J ends lost 1 base and 3 bases respectively, with 10 bases between them. This CDR3 region has 15 residues. CDR1 and CDR2 from the germline V gene are MNHNS and SASEGT. The CDR3 loop is CASSEGGRVNQPQHF. In DNA, the CDR3 is TGTGCCAGCAGTGAAGGGGGCAGGGTCAATCAGCCCCAGCATTTT.

Points on this clonotype: For a library built for alpha chains, this beta chain is a stray read; little rests on its size. J is TRBJ1-1 and V is TRBV7-6; no definite D call. This CDR3 is built from 18 residues. Germline V lookup: CDR1 SGHVS, CDR2 FNYEAQ. Trimming cost V 5 bases and J 0 bases, with 22 bases left between them. CDR3 nucleotide sequence: TGTGCCAGCAGCATCACACTAGTGGGGAGGAGCATGAACACTGAAGCTTTCTTT. Amino acids: CASSITLVGRSMNTEAFF.

About this clonotype itself: Little can be read into the size of this beta chain, an off-target read in a library designed for alpha chains. The chain is built from TRBV20-1 and TRBJ2-7, with 15 bases fitting TRBD2. The J segment lost 3 bases and the V segment lost 5 bases, leaving 8 bases of the junction unmatched. Germline V gives CDR1 DFQATT, CDR2 SNEGSKA (reference sequence). This CDR3 region has 16 residues. The CDR3 DNA reads as TGCAGTGCTCCTCGGACTAGCGGGAGGGCCTTCTACGAGCAGTACTTC. Translation: CSAPRTSGRAFYEQYF.

This clonotype was detected only once. The library was prepared for alpha chains; this beta chain is a stray read, so its frequency means little. The chain links TRBV28 to TRBJ2-7, with D possibly being TRBD1 (7 bases). V lost 2 bases, J lost 1 base, and 12 bases lay in between. This CDR3 is 15 amino acids long. The germline CDR1 and CDR2 sequences are MDHEN and SYDVKM. CDR3 in DNA: TGTGCCAGCAGTTTAGGAGGGGACAGATCCTACGAGCAGTACTTC. Protein sequence: CASSLGGDRSYEQYF.

With regard to this clonotype: A library prepared for alpha chains yielded this beta chain as an off-target read; its size is of little meaning. The chain has TRBV5-1 and TRBJ2-1; tentatively, D is TRBD2 (5 bases). CDR3 length: 15 amino acids. CDR1 SGHRS and CDR2 YFSETQ come from the germline V gene. Trimming cost V 4 bases and J 1 base, with 12 bases left between them. CDR3 sequence (DNA): TGCGCCAGCAGCCCGTTAGCGTTGTCCTACAATGAGCAGTTCTTC. This gives the protein CASSPLALSYNEQFF.